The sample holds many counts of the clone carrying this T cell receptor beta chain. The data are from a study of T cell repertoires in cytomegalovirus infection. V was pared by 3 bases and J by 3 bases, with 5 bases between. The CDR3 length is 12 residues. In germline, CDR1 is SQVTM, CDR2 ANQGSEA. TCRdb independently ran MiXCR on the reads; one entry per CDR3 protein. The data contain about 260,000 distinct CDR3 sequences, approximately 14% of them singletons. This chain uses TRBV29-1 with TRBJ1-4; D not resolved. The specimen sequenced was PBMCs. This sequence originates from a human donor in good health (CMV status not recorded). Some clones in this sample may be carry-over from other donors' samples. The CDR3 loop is CSVEGANEKLFF. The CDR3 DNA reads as TGCAGCGTTGAGGGTGCTAATGAAAAACTGTTTTTT. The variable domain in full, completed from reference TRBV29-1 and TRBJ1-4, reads SAVISQKPSRDICQRGTSLTIQCQVDSQVTMMFWYRQQPGQSLTLIATANQGSEATYESGFVIDKFPISRPNLTFSTLTVSNMSPEDSSIYLCSVEGANEKLFFGSGTQLSVL.